The present entry profiles one T cell receptor (beta chain) with its context. Its antigen is not identified. This may be a read error: a much more frequent sequence differs by one nucleotide. Genomic DNA was employed as the template in profiling TCR beta VDJ and CDR3. One entry per CDR3 protein results from TCRdb running MiXCR on the reads. The data contain about 220,000 distinct CDR3 sequences, 30% to 40% of them singletons. This entry is derived from a study of CD8+CD57+ T cells in acquired aplastic anemia. The study's findings and limits: Patients and healthy controls showed no significant CD8+ Simpson's diversity difference. In common between the patients and the controls were some 29 CD8+ CDR3 sequences.

The CDR3 is made up of 14 amino acids. Germline CDR1 and CDR2: SEHNR and FQNEAQ (reference sequence). This chain links TRBV7-9 with TRBJ2-7; TRBD1 agrees at 7 bases. The sequencing sample was made of sorted CD4+, CD8+, or CD8+CD57+ T cells (not recorded which) from PBMCs. The origin of this receptor is a human donor in good health, serving as a control. CDR3: CAGSTRQGSYEQYF. The DNA for the CDR3 is TGTGCCGGCAGCACCCGACAGGGTTCCTACGAGCAGTACTTC.